This T cell receptor beta chain was sequenced in a study of blood T cell repertoires in COVID-19. Germline V gives CDR1 MDHEN, CDR2 SYDVKM. With V trimmed by 3 bases and J by 0 bases, 2 bases remained unmatched. This CDR3 region has 14 residues. In its sample, this clone was seen a few times. TCRdb's table, derived via immunoSEQ multiplex PCR, lists solely in-frame clones and lacks some. The sample consists of 85,000 to 120,000 clones, over 65% of them appearing once. Source material: peripheral blood. The genes are TRBV28 and TRBJ2-7; TRBD2 agrees at 7 bases. The sequence came from a man at least 80 years old with COVID-19, enrolled during active disease. CDR3 sequence reads: CASSFGGSSYEQYF. CDR3 coding DNA: TGTGCCAGCAGTTTTGGCGGGAGCTCCTACGAGCAGTACTTC.